This passage covers 23 T cell receptor beta chains from one sample sequenced in a study of blood T cell repertoires in COVID-19. The assay was immunoSEQ multiplex PCR, and TCRdb's table has in-frame clones only and misses some. The table shows under 300,000 clones, with roughly 84% occurring only once. Material: peripheral blood. The receptors stem from a middle-aged woman with active or convalescent COVID-19.

The rearrangement links TRBV5-4 to TRBJ2-7; perhaps TRBD1 as D (6 bases). The germline gives CDR1 SGHNT, CDR2 YYREEE (reference sequence). The CDR3 has 16 residues. The ends were cut back, 0 bases at V and 4 bases at J, with 17 bases in the middle. CDR3 protein: CASSLGQERGRYEQYV. For the CDR3, the DNA is TGTGCCAGCAGCTTGGGACAGGAGCGAGGACGTTACGAGCAGTACGTC.

This CDR3 is CASSVDPSSNNSPLHF. The DNA of the CDR3 is TGTGCCAGCAGCGTAGACCCTAGCAGCAATAATTCACCCCTCCACTTT. The V and J genes are TRBV9 and TRBJ1-6, with D unresolved. V lost 0 bases, J lost 5 bases, and 12 bases lay in between. The CDR3 covers 16 residues. Per germline, CDR1 SGDLS and CDR2 YYNGEE.

The genes are TRBV2 and TRBJ2-2, with a tentative D call TRBD1 (5 bases). The V gene lost 8 bases and the J gene lost 3 bases, with 16 bases spanning the gap. Germline lookup yields CDR1 SNHLY and CDR2 FYNNEI. The CDR3 totals 15 residues. Here the CDR3 reads CASFQGRAYTGELFF. The CDR3 coding sequence is TGTGCCAGCTTTCAGGGCAGGGCGTACACCGGGGAGCTGTTTTTT.

On this clone itself: Given a much more abundant clone one base away, this may be a read error. CDR3 in amino acids: CASSPGTNYGYTF. CDR3 DNA: TGTGCCAGCAGCCCCGGGACAAACTATGGCTACACCTTC. This chain connects TRBV9 to TRBJ1-2; D is perhaps TRBD1 (6 bases). V dropped 4 bases and J dropped 2 bases, with 9 bases sitting between them. The CDR3 loop spans 13 amino acids. CDR1 is SGDLS and CDR2 is YYNGEE in the germline V gene. Full variable domain (missing parts from reference TRBV9 and TRBJ1-2): DSGVTQTPKHLITATGQRVTLRCSPRSGDLSVYWYQQSLDQGLQFLIQYYNGEERAKGNILERFSAQQFPDLHSELNLSSLELGDSALYFCASSPGTNYGYTFGSGTRLTVV.

The chain combines TRBV5-1 with TRBJ2-3, with D maybe TRBD2 (6 bases). The CDR3 is 16 amino acids. In germline, CDR1 is SGHRS, CDR2 YFSETQ. V lost 0 bases, J lost 6 bases, and 17 bases lay in between. The CDR3 DNA follows: TGCGCCAGCAGCTTGGGTTCTAGCGACGGGCTCGATACGCAGTATTTT. It encodes CASSLGSSDGLDTQYF.

This chain connects TRBV2 to TRBJ1-5; D is ambiguous. V lost 6 bases and J 0 bases, leaving 6 bases between the germline ends. CDR1 and CDR2 from the germline V gene are SNHLY and FYNNEI. This CDR3 comprises 13 residues. The CDR3 nucleotides are TGTGCCAGCAGCGTATATAGCAATCAGCCCCAGCATTTT. Its protein product is CASSVYSNQPQHF.

This chain uses TRBV7-9 with TRBJ2-5; a possible D gene is TRBD1 (5 bases). The CDR3 runs 15 residues. Trimming stripped 0 bases from V and 2 bases from J, with 10 bases between. The germline CDR1 and CDR2 sequences are SEHNR and FQNEAQ (reference sequence). The CDR3, as DNA: TGTGCCAGCAGCTTAGCGGAGACAGCTCAAGAGACCCAGTACTTC. Translating gives CASSLAETAQETQYF.

Only one count was recorded for this clone. The chain joins TRBV7-2 to TRBJ1-1; 7 bases align to TRBD1. CDR1 and CDR2 from the germline V gene are SGHTA and FQGNSA. The CDR3 runs 14 residues. After removal of 6 bases from V and 1 base from J, the junction contained 5 bases not matched to a gene. Written as DNA, the CDR3 is TGTGCCAGCAGTCCAGACAGGGCGAACACTGAAGCTTTCTTT. This gives the protein CASSPDRANTEAFF.

There are a few counts of this clone. The sample holds other DNA sequences that translate to the same CDR3. The V call is TRBV30, the J call TRBJ1-1, with D unresolved. The CDR3 spans 12 residues. V lost 2 bases and J lost 1, with 5 bases in between. Germline lookup yields CDR1 GTSNPN and CDR2 SVGIG (reference sequence). CDR3 in DNA: TGTGCCTGGAGTCCGAGGAACACTGAAGCTTTCTTT. This encodes CAWSPRNTEAFF.

The chain couples TRBV7-9 to TRBJ2-2; the D is unclear. This CDR3 is built from 15 residues. Trimming shortened V by 2 bases and J by 1 base, and 8 bases separated the two germline ends. Per germline, CDR1 SEHNR and CDR2 FQNEAQ (reference sequence). The CDR3 DNA sequence: TGTGCCAGCAGCTTATGGCACGAGAACACCGGGGAGCTGTTTTTT. It encodes CASSLWHENTGELFF.

The rearrangement joins TRBV3-1 (or the pseudogene TRBV3-2) to TRBJ1-4; D gene unclear. Germline assignment: CDR1 LGHDT and CDR2 YNNKEL (reference sequence). Deletions cut 4 bases from V and 4 bases from J, with 19 bases between. The CDR3 extends over 17 amino acids. The CDR3 here is CASSLPSRGSINEKLFF. CDR3 in DNA: TGTGCCAGCAGCCTCCCCAGTCGCGGGTCCATTAATGAAAAACTGTTTTTT.

This chain joins TRBV5-1 and TRBJ2-7; 7 nucleotides line up with TRBD1. Per germline, CDR1 SGHRS and CDR2 YFSETQ. After removal of 2 bases from V and 6 bases from J, the junction contained 14 bases not matched to a gene. The CDR3 is made up of 16 amino acids. The CDR3 DNA is TGCGCCAGCAGCTTCTACCCCCCCGGGACAGCCGGCGAGCAGTACTTC. Translating it yields CASSFYPPGTAGEQYF.

The J gene is TRBJ1-3, the V gene TRBV3-1 (or the pseudogene TRBV3-2); no clear D gene. The CDR3 is 12 residues long. Deletions cut 4 bases from V and 1 base from J, with 2 bases between. Germline CDR1 and CDR2: LGHDT and YNNKEL (reference sequence). The CDR3 nucleotides read TGTGCCAGCAGCCCTTCTGGAAACACCATATATTTT. Its protein product is CASSPSGNTIYF.

This clone was counted a single time. The chain recombines TRBV28 with TRBJ2-2; 8 bases are shared with TRBD1. Trimming cost V 2 bases and J 1 base; bases outside gene matches: 3. The CDR3 loop spans 16 amino acids. Germline V gene sequence: CDR1 MDHEN, CDR2 SYDVKM. The CDR3 DNA is TGTGCCAGCAGTTTAACAGGGACAGGGAACACCGGGGAGCTGTTTTTT. The encoded protein is CASSLTGTGNTGELFF.

The chain links TRBV14 to TRBJ1-1; D perhaps matches TRBD1 (5 bases). The CDR3 sequence is 15 residues long. Trimming cost V 4 bases and J 4 bases, with 16 bases left between them. Germline V gives CDR1 SGHDN, CDR2 FVKESK. The CDR3 coding sequence is TGTGCCAGCAGCCTATCGCCGGGGGGGAGCACTGAAGCTTTCTTT. Residues: CASSLSPGGSTEAFF. The variable domain in full, completed from reference TRBV14 and TRBJ1-1, reads EAGVTQFPSHSVIEKGQTVTLRCDPISGHDNLYWYRRVMGKEIKFLLHFVKESKQDESGMPNNRFLAERTGGTYSTLKVQPAELEDSGVYFCASSLSPGGSTEAFFGQGTRLTVV.

This chain joins TRBV7-3 and TRBJ1-6; 9 bases fit TRBD1. V lost 4 bases to trimming and J lost 8 bases; unmatched junction nucleotides: 0. This CDR3 has 13 amino acids. Germline assignment: CDR1 SGHTA and CDR2 FQGTGA. CDR3 coding DNA: TGTGCCAGCAGCTGGACAGGGGATTCACCCCTCCACTTT. Protein product: CASSWTGDSPLHF.

V usage is TRBV5-1 and J usage is TRBJ1-1; D is possibly TRBD1 (5 bases). Germline V gene lookup returns CDR1 SGHRS and CDR2 YFSETQ. The CDR3 covers 14 residues. The V gene lost 4 bases and the J gene lost 6 bases, with 16 bases spanning the gap. CDR3 nucleotides: TGCGCCAGCAGCCCAACCCAGGACAACCCTGAAGCTTTCTTT. This translates into CASSPTQDNPEAFF.

This clone has just one count. V usage is TRBV29-1 and J usage is TRBJ1-1; D gene ambiguous. Germline assignment: CDR1 SQVTM and CDR2 ANQGSEA. Trimming took off 6 bases at V and 5 bases at J, with 13 bases between the two ends. The CDR3 totals 12 residues. The CDR3 loop is CSVGRGQTEAFF. CDR3 nucleotides: TGCAGCGTGGGGAGAGGGCAGACTGAAGCTTTCTTT.

This chain uses TRBV7-9 with TRBJ2-5; D perhaps matches TRBD2 (5 bases). Germline V gives CDR1 SEHNR, CDR2 FQNEAQ (reference sequence). V lost 6 bases, J lost 1 base, and 15 bases lay in between. CDR3 length equals 15 residues. The CDR3 DNA reads as TGTGCCAGCAGGGGAGTAATCGGCTCCCAAGAGACCCAGTACTTC. Its protein is CASRGVIGSQETQYF.

The V and J genes are TRBV21-1 and TRBJ1-1. TRBV21-1 is classified as a pseudogene. CDR3 length equals 16 residues. The CDR3 loop is CASSKARKGVNTEAFF. For the CDR3, the DNA is TGTGCCAGCAGCAAAGCGAGGAAGGGAGTGAACACTGAAGCTTTCTTT.

The V call is TRBV7-2, the J call TRBJ2-2; 7 nucleotides line up with TRBD2. Germline values: CDR1 SGHTA, CDR2 FQGNSA. The CDR3 sequence is 16 residues long. V lost 2 bases, J lost 0 bases, and 3 bases stayed unmatched. The chain's CDR3 is CASSLHGGTNTGELFF. The DNA for the CDR3 is TGTGCCAGCAGCTTACACGGGGGGACGAACACCGGGGAGCTGTTTTTT.

This clone has just a few counts. The V gene is TRBV18, the J gene TRBJ1-2; 7 positions agree with TRBD1. The CDR3 runs to 14 residues. CDR1 KGHSH and CDR2 LQKENI come from the germline V gene. J gave up 2 bases and V 6 bases, and 6 bases lay outside the gene matches. Here the CDR3 DNA reads TGTGCCAGCTCCGACAGGGTTGGAAACTATGGCTACACCTTC. This translates into CASSDRVGNYGYTF.

This clone was seen a few times. At the DNA level, this CDR3 is encoded by other sequences in the same sample as well. The chain combines TRBV6-5 with TRBJ1-2; D gene unclear. V was cut by 5 bases and J by 2 bases, with 12 bases left in between. Germline V CDR1 and CDR2: MNHEY, SVGAGI. The CDR3 is 14 amino acids. DNA for the CDR3: TGTGCCAGCAGTCCGAGGGTCAGAAACTATGGCTACACCTTC. Translation gives CASSPRVRNYGYTF.